The present TCR beta chain was sequenced within a study of STAT5B mutations in CD4+ large granular lymphocyte leukemia. Findings and limits, study-wide: Main leukemic clonotypes were patient-specific, but about 25% appeared at low frequency elsewhere. Without HLA matching, higher CD4+ than CD8+ T-LGLL clonality could reflect small sample size.

Details on this clone: The antigen is undetermined.

Some clones are missing from TCRdb's copy, which holds only in-frame ones; the method was immunoSEQ multiplex PCR. The sample holds some 33,000 clones, approximately 74% seen once. This CDR3 comprises 15 residues. CDR1 is SGHTA, CDR2 FQGNSA, per germline. V dropped 3 bases and J dropped 7; count of bases not matched to a gene: 7. V usage is TRBV7-2 and J usage is TRBJ2-1; 9 bases align to TRBD2. The sequenced sample was CD4+ T cells from blood buffy coats. The origin of this receptor is a human donor in good health. In DNA form, the CDR3 reads TGTGCCAGCAGCTTGATAGCGGGAGCAACGAATGAGCAGTTCTTC. Amino acid sequence: CASSLIAGATNEQFF.